This record concerns one T cell receptor (beta chain) sequence. As yet, its antigen is unknown. The protocol was immunoSEQ multiplex PCR, while the TCRdb copy is restricted to in-frame clones and leaves out a portion. The sample has roughly 300,000 clones; roughly 85% are singletons. Germline CDR1 reads MNHEY; CDR2 reads SVGAGI. This CDR3 has 16 residues. The germline V and J ends were trimmed by 3 bases and 7 bases, with 21 bases remaining between them. The sample is drawn from a study of cytomegalovirus exposure and HLA in healthy donors. As for the study in general: The 120 validation repertoires used the same platform as the 550 to 800 first-cohort repertoires (as reported by a later analysis).

Findings of the study overall: A list of roughly 180 TCR beta chains associated with cytomegalovirus was given. Subsequent analysis found a tendency for first-cohort TCR clusters to co-occur within the roughly 130 validation repertoires.

These donors were members of the roughly 110-subject validation cohort, a group separate from the roughly 670-subject first cohort. Sample: PBMCs. This chain uses TRBV6-5 with TRBJ1-2; D not resolved. This clonotype was obtained from a woman aged 18-35 years in good health and CMV-seronegative. CDR3 DNA sequence: TGTGCCAGCAGTTATGGTGAGGGTATCAGGTATTCTGGCTACACCTTC. Translation: CASSYGEGIRYSGYTF.